The clone carrying this T cell receptor (beta chain) counts as medium-sized. The antigen is not known. TRB was amplified from about 260-540 ng of blood genomic DNA. TRB rearrangements were amplified by multiplex PCR with BIOMED2 TRB-A/B primers. MiXCR was run by TCRdb on the multiplex PCR reads, yielding one entry per CDR3 protein. The sample holds 13,000 to 15,000 distinct CDR3 sequences, 28% seen once. This specimen comes from a study of T and B cells in COVID-19 patients. Broader study findings: In COVID-19 patients, T cell receptor beta variable and joining gene use was reportedly strongly skewed.

Germline CDR1 MNHEY, CDR2 SVGAGI. Trimming cost V 4 bases and J 4 bases; bases outside gene matches: 10. CDR3 length: 16 residues. Material for sequencing was blood. The chain uses TRBV6-5 and TRBJ2-7; 10 nucleotides agree with TRBD1. The receptor was isolated from a human donor who had recovered from COVID-19. CDR3 in DNA: TGTGCCAGCAGTTTCACCGGGACAGGGGCCACGTACGAGCAGTACTTC. Translated: CASSFTGTGATYEQYF.